The present entry profiles one TCR beta chain with its context. The antigen is not known. The germline V gene encodes CDR1 SGHRS and CDR2 YFSETQ. Germline trimming cut 6 bases from V and 0 bases from J; bases unmatched to any gene: 8. The CDR3 loop spans 15 amino acids. This entry is derived from a study of identical twins. Overall study findings and caveats: Beta out-of-frame sequences displayed a weaker excess of sharing between twins. The study drew conclusions from cross-sectional statistical analysis, not from following the same donors.

TCRdb reprocessed the 5' RACE reads via MiXCR and lists one record per CDR3 protein. The sample carries a few hundred thousand distinct CDR3 sequences, roughly a tenth recorded once. This clonotype was sampled from a man aged 45 to 65 in good health. The sequenced material came from memory T cells sorted from blood. This chain joins TRBV5-1 and TRBJ2-5; 7 bases map to TRBD2. Written as DNA, the CDR3 is TGCGCCAGCAAGGAGAATAGCGGGCACCAAGAGACCCAGTACTTC. This sequence encodes CASKENSGHQETQYF. The variable domain in full, completed from reference TRBV5-1 and TRBJ2-5, reads KAGVTQTPRYLIKTRGQQVTLSCSPISGHRSVSWYQQTPGQGLQFLFEYFSETQRNKGNFPGRFSGRQFSNSRSEMNVSTLELGDSALYLCASKENSGHQETQYFGPGTRLLVL.